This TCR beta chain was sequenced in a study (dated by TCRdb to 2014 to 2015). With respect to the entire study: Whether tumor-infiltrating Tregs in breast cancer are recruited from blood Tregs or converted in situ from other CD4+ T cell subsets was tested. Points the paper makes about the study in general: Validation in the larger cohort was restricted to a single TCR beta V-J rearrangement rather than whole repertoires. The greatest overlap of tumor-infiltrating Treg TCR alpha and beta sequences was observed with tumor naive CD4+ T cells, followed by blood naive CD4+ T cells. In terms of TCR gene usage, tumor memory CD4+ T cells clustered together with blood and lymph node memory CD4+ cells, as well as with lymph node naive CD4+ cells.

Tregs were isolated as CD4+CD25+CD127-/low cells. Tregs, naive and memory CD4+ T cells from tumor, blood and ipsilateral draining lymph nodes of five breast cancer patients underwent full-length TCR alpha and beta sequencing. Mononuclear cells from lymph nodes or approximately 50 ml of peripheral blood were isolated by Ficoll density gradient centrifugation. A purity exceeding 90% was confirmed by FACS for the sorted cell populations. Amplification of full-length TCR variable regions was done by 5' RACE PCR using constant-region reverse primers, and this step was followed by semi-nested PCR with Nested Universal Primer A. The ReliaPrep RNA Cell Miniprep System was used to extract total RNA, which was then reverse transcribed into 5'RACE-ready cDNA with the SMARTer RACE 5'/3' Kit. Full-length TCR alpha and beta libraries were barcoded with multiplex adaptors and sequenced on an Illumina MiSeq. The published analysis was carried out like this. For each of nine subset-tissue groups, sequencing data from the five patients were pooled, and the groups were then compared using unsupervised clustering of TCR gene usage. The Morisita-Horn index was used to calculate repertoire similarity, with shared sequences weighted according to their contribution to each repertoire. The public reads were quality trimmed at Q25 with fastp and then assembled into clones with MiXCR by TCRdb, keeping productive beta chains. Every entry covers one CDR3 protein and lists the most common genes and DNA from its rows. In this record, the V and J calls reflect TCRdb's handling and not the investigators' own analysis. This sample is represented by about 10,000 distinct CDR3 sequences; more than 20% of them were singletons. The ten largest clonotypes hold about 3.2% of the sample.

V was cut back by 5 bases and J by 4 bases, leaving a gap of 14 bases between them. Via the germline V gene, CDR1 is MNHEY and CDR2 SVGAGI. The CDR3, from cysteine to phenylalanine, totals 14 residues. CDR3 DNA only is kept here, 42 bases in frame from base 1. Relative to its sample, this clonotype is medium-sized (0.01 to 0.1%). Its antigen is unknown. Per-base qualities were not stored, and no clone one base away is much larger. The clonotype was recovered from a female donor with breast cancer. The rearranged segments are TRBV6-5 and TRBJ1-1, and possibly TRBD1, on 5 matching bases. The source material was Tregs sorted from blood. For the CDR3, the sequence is CASSRDSLSTEAFF. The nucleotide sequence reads TGTGCCAGCAGTCGAGACAGCCTATCCACTGAAGCTTTCTTT.